Reported below is one TCR beta chain. What it recognizes is unknown. The V gene's germline CDR1 is SGDLS and CDR2 YYNGEE. The CDR3 runs 16 residues. V was cut by 4 bases and J by 1 base, with 17 bases left in between. Only in-frame clones appear in the TCRdb table, and some are missing; sequencing was by immunoSEQ multiplex PCR. The sample includes tens of thousands of clones, roughly 90% of them seen just once. The data are from a study of graft-versus-host responses after intestinal transplantation. Study-level information: Grafts were multivisceral, liver-intestinal, or isolated intestinal. General study results and limits: There were GvH clones found in recipient marrow, and some of them appeared first in ileum or blood. Graft-donor T cell macrochimerism coincided with high graft-versus-host to host-versus-graft clonal ratios in allografts. Levels of circulating GvH clones at their peak were associated with early post-transplant HvG declines.

The chain combines TRBV9 with TRBJ1-1, with a weak D call TRBD1 (6 bases). This specimen was unstimulated CD8+ T cells sorted from spleen or lymph node cells, taken before intestinal transplant. This TCR was sampled from a human donor who received an intestinal transplant. In DNA, the CDR3 is TGTGCCAGCAGCCCCTTCACAGGGATCGGGAACACTGAAGCTTTCTTT. It codes for CASSPFTGIGNTEAFF.